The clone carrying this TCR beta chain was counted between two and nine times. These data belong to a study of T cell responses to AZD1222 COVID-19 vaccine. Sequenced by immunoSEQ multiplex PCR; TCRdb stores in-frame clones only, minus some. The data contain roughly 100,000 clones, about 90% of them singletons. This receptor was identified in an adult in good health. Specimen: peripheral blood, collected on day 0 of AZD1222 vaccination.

The CDR3 bases are TGCGCCAGCAGCCAAGAAGGTAGCGGGGGGACCGGGGAGCTGTTTTTT. It is translated as CASSQEGSGGTGELFF. The chain recombines TRBV4-3 with TRBJ2-2; 10 bases align to TRBD2. The CDR3 is 16 residues long. Germline lookup yields CDR1 LGHNA and CDR2 YSLEER. J gave up 5 bases and V 0 bases, and 3 bases lay outside the gene matches.